This T cell receptor (beta chain) came from a study of blood T cell repertoires in COVID-19. The CDR3 loop spans 12 amino acids. V was shortened by 10 bases and J by 14 bases, with 18 bases between the two germline ends. Germline assignment: CDR1 SNHLY and CDR2 FYNNEI. Original analysis: By means of reference gene primer amplification, nucleated cell counts were estimated. Repertoires were generated with immunoSEQ multiplex PCR, while TCRdb's copy carries only in-frame clones and drops some. The V and J calls and the clone size are those of that table, but D and trimming were determined from the DNA. In the table there are 180,000 or so clones, approximately 91% of which are singletons.

Sequenced material: peripheral blood. This TCR came from a man aged 40-49 years with acute or convalescent COVID-19. The chain is built from TRBV2 and TRBJ1-6, with D uncertain. CDR3 sequence: CATQPTGGSLHF. In DNA form, the CDR3 reads TGTGCCACACAACCGACGGGCGGGTCCCTCCACTTT.